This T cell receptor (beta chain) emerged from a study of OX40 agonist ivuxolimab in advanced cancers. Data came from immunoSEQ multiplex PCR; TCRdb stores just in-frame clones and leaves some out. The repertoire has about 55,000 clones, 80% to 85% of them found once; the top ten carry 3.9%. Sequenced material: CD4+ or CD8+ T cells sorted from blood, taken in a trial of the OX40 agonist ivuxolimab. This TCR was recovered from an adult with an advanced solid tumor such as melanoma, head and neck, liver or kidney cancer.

CDR3 sequence: CASSLTGGTISYEQYF. The CDR3 bases are TGTGCCAGCAGCTTGACGGGGGGCACCATCTCCTACGAGCAGTACTTC. This chain connects TRBV5-8 to TRBJ2-7; tentative D call: TRBD2 (7 bases). The CDR3 spans 16 residues. V lost 1 base to trimming and J lost 0 bases, with 14 bases between them. CDR1 and CDR2 from the germline V gene are SGHTS and YDEGEE.